These 17 T cell receptor beta chains were all obtained from the same sample, sequenced in a study of metastatic and nonmetastatic thyroid tumors (dated by TCRdb to the early 2020s). The method was PCR. The run used an Illumina HiSeq 4000. The raw public reads went through TCRdb reprocessing: fastp at Q25, MiXCR clone calling, in-frame beta chains kept. Across this sample there are more than 40,000 clones, with roughly 26% seen only once. Together, the top ten hold 14% of the sample. No patient had received any treatment before thyroid surgery. Sequencing input: tumor tissue. All receptors come from a female donor with papillary thyroid cancer or a benign thyroid nodule (not recorded which). Some clones in this sample may be carry-over from other donors' samples.

In this sample, this clone turned up many times. The CDR3 loop is CASSLPKTRDHNEQFF. In DNA form, the CDR3 reads TGCGCCAGCAGCTTGCCCAAGACTAGGGACCACAATGAGCAGTTCTTC. This rearrangement joins TRBV5-1 to TRBJ2-1, with D maybe TRBD2 (6 bases). The CDR3 covers 16 residues. In germline, CDR1 is SGHRS, CDR2 YFSETQ. Trimming cost V 1 base and J 5 bases, with 16 bases left between them.

The table lists this clone with many counts. CDR3 residues: CASIPGPRSTDTQYF. In DNA, the CDR3 is TGTGCCAGCATCCCGGGACCGAGAAGCACAGATACGCAGTATTTT. The chain combines TRBV5-5 with TRBJ2-3; possibly TRBD1 or TRBD2 for D (5 bases each). The CDR3 contains 15 residues. Germline assignment: CDR1 SGHKS and CDR2 YYEKEE (reference sequence). The V and J ends lost 6 bases and 0 bases respectively, with 14 bases between them.

This chain joins TRBV20-1 and TRBJ2-1; TRBD1 matches at 7 bases. Germline assignment: CDR1 DFQATT and CDR2 SNEGSKA (reference sequence). The CDR3 covers 12 residues. The CDR3 spells CRAMGQYNEQFF. The CDR3 coding sequence is TGCAGGGCAATGGGACAGTACAATGAGCAGTTCTTC.

This clone was detected ten times or more. V usage is TRBV9 and J usage is TRBJ2-5; TRBD1 matches at 7 bases. The CDR3 is 14 amino acids. Looked up from germline, CDR1 is SGDLS and CDR2 is YYNGEE. V gave up 3 bases and J gave up 1 base; unmatched junction bases: 3. The CDR3 DNA sequence: TGTGCCAGCAGCGGACGACAGGGCCAAGAGACCCAGTACTTC. It encodes CASSGRQGQETQYF.

In this sample, this clone turned up many times. This rearrangement joins TRBV12-3 or TRBV12-4 to TRBJ2-5; possibly TRBD1 for D (5 bases). CDR3 length equals 13 residues. Trimming took 6 bases from V and 1 from J, leaving 9 bases between them. In DNA, the CDR3 is TGTGCCAGCAGCAGACAGTTCCAAGAGACCCAGTACTTC. This gives the protein CASSRQFQETQYF.

The chain combines TRBV15 with TRBJ2-7; D not certain. Trimming left V 2 bases short and J 6 bases short, with 8 bases between. Germline lookup yields CDR1 LNHNV and CDR2 YYDKDF (reference sequence). The CDR3 contains 12 residues. DNA of the CDR3: TGTGCCACCAGCAGACCCCTCGCCGAGCAGTACTTC. Amino acid sequence: CATSRPLAEQYF.

J is TRBJ2-1 and V is TRBV9; 8 bases are a match to TRBD2. The CDR3 sequence is 16 residues long. The germline CDR1 and CDR2 sequences are SGDLS and YYNGEE. V dropped 4 bases and J dropped 4; count of bases not matched to a gene: 10. DNA for the CDR3: TGTGCCAGCAGCAAATCGGGACTAGAGGTATACAATGAGCAGTTCTTC. Translating gives CASSKSGLEVYNEQFF. The whole variable domain, remainder taken from reference TRBV9 and TRBJ2-1, is DSGVTQTPKHLITATGQRVTLRCSPRSGDLSVYWYQQSLDQGLQFLIQYYNGEERAKGNILERFSAQQFPDLHSELNLSSLELGDSALYFCASSKSGLEVYNEQFFGPGTRLTVL.

This clone was recorded only once. V is TRBV3-1 and J is TRBJ1-2; D unclear. The CDR3 consists of 13 residues. The germline gives CDR1 LGHDT, CDR2 YNNKEL (reference sequence). Trimming took 0 bases from V and 7 from J, leaving 9 bases between them. CDR3 sequence reads: CASSQEGGFGYTF. The DNA of the CDR3 is TGTGCCAGCAGCCAAGAAGGTGGGTTTGGCTACACCTTC.

This clone was observed a handful of times. The chain carries TRBV20-1 and TRBJ1-1; D not resolved. Germline values: CDR1 DFQATT, CDR2 SNEGSKA (reference sequence). Trimming stripped 6 bases from V and 1 base from J, with 9 bases between. The CDR3 sequence is 12 residues long. The chain's CDR3 is CSAHNWNTEAFF. The CDR3 nucleotides read TGCAGTGCCCATAACTGGAACACTGAAGCTTTCTTT.

The chain combines TRBV3-1 with TRBJ1-2; maybe TRBD1 (5 bases). The CDR3 runs to 13 residues. Trimming took off 2 bases at V and 4 bases at J, with 8 bases between the two ends. Germline-derived CDR1 and CDR2 are LGHDT and YNNKEL (reference sequence). CDR3 bases: TGTGCCAGCAGCCAACCCGGGGCCTATGGCTACACCTTC. It encodes CASSQPGAYGYTF.

The chain has TRBV27 and TRBJ1-2; D remains ambiguous. CDR1 is MNHEY and CDR2 is SMNVEV in the germline V gene (reference sequence). Trimming took off 5 bases at V and 7 bases at J, with 14 bases between the two ends. CDR3 length: 13 amino acids. In nucleotides, the CDR3 is TGTGCCAGCAGTGCCCGGACGAACAGTGGCTACACCTTC. Amino acid sequence: CASSARTNSGYTF.

The rearrangement uses TRBV7-2 and TRBJ2-5; the D gene is possibly TRBD1 (6 bases). The germline V and J ends were trimmed by 3 bases and 1 base, with 18 bases remaining between them. CDR1 SGHTA and CDR2 FQGNSA come from the germline V gene. The CDR3 runs 17 residues. CDR3 nucleotides: TGTGCCAGCAGCTTCTTTAAGCCAGGGGACCTCCAAGAGACCCAGTACTTC. It translates to CASSFFKPGDLQETQYF. Combining the CDR3 with reference TRBV7-2 and TRBJ2-5 gives the whole variable domain GAGVSQSPSNKVTEKGKDVELRCDPISGHTALYWYRQSLGQGLEFLIYFQGNSAPDKSGLPSDRFSAERTGGSVSTLTIQRTQQEDSAVYLCASSFFKPGDLQETQYFGPGTRLLVL.

In its sample, this clone was seen many times. Being one base from a much bigger clone, this may be a read error. This chain links TRBV6-2 or TRBV6-3 with TRBJ1-1, with D tentatively TRBD1 (6 bases). In germline, CDR1 is MNHEY, CDR2 SVGEGT. Deletions cut 6 bases from V and 6 bases from J, with 11 bases between. This CDR3 is 12 amino acids long. CDR3 DNA: TGTGCCAGCAGAGGGGGGGGTGCTGAAGCTTTCTTT. This gives the protein CASRGGGAEAFF.

This clone has ten or more counts. The chain recombines TRBV20-1 with TRBJ2-5; 12 bases fit TRBD2. CDR3 length: 16 residues. Germline V lookup: CDR1 DFQATT, CDR2 SNEGSKA (reference sequence). The ends lost 0 bases at V and 4 bases at J; junction bases unmatched: 6. CDR3 amino acids: CSARDRLAGARETQYF. Written as DNA, the CDR3 is TGCAGTGCTAGAGATAGACTAGCGGGGGCAAGAGAGACCCAGTACTTC.

The sample holds a few counts of this clone. CDR3 coding DNA: TGTGCCACCCGACTAGCGGGCACCTCCTACAATGAGCAGTTCTTC. Translating it yields CATRLAGTSYNEQFF. This chain connects TRBV6-1 to TRBJ2-1, with 10 bases aligning to TRBD2. Trimming cost V 10 bases and J 0 bases; bases outside gene matches: 6. The germline CDR1 and CDR2 sequences are MNHNS and SASEGT. The CDR3 is 15 amino acids.

This clone was recorded at least ten times. The V call is TRBV5-1, the J call TRBJ2-1; no clear D gene. V gave up 5 bases and J gave up 15 bases, with 24 bases separating them. CDR3 size: 14 residues. Germline CDR1 and CDR2: SGHRS and YFSETQ. The CDR3 loop reads CASRYNTPSVVAFF. The DNA of the CDR3 is TGCGCCAGCAGATATAATACTCCTAGTGTCGTGGCGTTCTTC.

The gene calls are TRBV28 and TRBJ2-7; D is ambiguous. Germline CDR1 and CDR2: MDHEN and SYDVKM. V dropped 8 bases and J dropped 3 bases, with 8 bases sitting between them. This CDR3 contains 11 residues. The CDR3 DNA sequence: TGTGCCAGCTCCGGAGACTACGAGCAGTACTTC. Protein: CASSGDYEQYF.